This is a list of T cell receptor beta chains from one sample in a study of beta chain features in type 1 diabetes. Repertoires were generated with immunoSEQ multiplex PCR, while TCRdb's copy carries only in-frame clones and drops some. The sample yields about 320,000 clones, around 15% seen once. Sample: central memory CD4+ T cells from blood. The source is a man aged 25 to 40 in good health. Both conserved end residues are part of each CDR3. The order of the fields is CDR3 length, V gene, J gene, CDR3 protein.

cdr3_length: 16
v_call: TRBV27
j_call: TRBJ1-2
cdr3_aa: CASSPMPGGGTVGYTF

cdr3_length: 13
v_call: TRBV13
j_call: TRBJ2-1
cdr3_aa: CASTASTYNEQFF

cdr3_length: 15
v_call: TRBV5-1
j_call: TRBJ2-1
cdr3_aa: CASSRKGQGLGEQFF

cdr3_length: 19
v_call: TRBV12-5
j_call: TRBJ1-6
cdr3_aa: CASGQSRDRGFSYNSPLHF

cdr3_length: 17
v_call: TRBV18
j_call: TRBJ2-1
cdr3_aa: CASSPRSAQGAQNEQFF

cdr3_length: 15
v_call: TRBV19
j_call: TRBJ2-7
cdr3_aa: CASSLGGLQTYEQYF

cdr3_length: 14
v_call: TRBV11-2
j_call: TRBJ2-3
cdr3_aa: CASSLARSTDTQYF

cdr3_length: 16
v_call: TRBV7-2
j_call: TRBJ2-5
cdr3_aa: CASSLGLRGRLETQYF

cdr3_length: 16
v_call: TRBV7-2
j_call: TRBJ2-3
cdr3_aa: CASSSYSGGESNTQYF

cdr3_length: 17
v_call: TRBV19
j_call: TRBJ2-5
cdr3_aa: CASSISRVAGVQETQYF

cdr3_length: 14
v_call: TRBV5-4
j_call: TRBJ2-2
cdr3_aa: CASSPGGSAGELFF

cdr3_length: 15
v_call: TRBV9
j_call: TRBJ1-2
cdr3_aa: CASSVGGQTNYGYTF

cdr3_length: 17
v_call: TRBV7-9
j_call: TRBJ1-2
cdr3_aa: CASSSLGRELSNYGYTF

cdr3_length: 14
v_call: TRBV5-5
j_call: TRBJ2-7
cdr3_aa: CASSGYRGSAEQYF

cdr3_length: 14
v_call: TRBV19
j_call: TRBJ2-5
cdr3_aa: CASSKRDMGETQYF

cdr3_length: 13
v_call: TRBV6-6
j_call: TRBJ1-1
cdr3_aa: CASRRTANTEAFF

cdr3_length: 14
v_call: TRBV18
j_call: TRBJ1-3
cdr3_aa: CASSPDNSGNTIYF

cdr3_length: 14
v_call: TRBV14
j_call: TRBJ1-1
cdr3_aa: CASSQAGRNTEAFF

cdr3_length: 18
v_call: TRBV4-1
j_call: TRBJ2-2
cdr3_aa: CASSQGILGRGNTGELFF

cdr3_length: 16
v_call: TRBV14
j_call: TRBJ2-3
cdr3_aa: CASSQQTSGGADTQYF

cdr3_length: 15
v_call: TRBV7-7
j_call: TRBJ2-3
cdr3_aa: CASSLGGGGTDTQYF

cdr3_length: 13
v_call: TRBV19
j_call: TRBJ1-2
cdr3_aa: CASSGQLSYGYTF

cdr3_length: 13
v_call: TRBV25-1
j_call: TRBJ1-2
cdr3_aa: CASSRTVNYGYTF

cdr3_length: 11
v_call: TRBV6-1
j_call: TRBJ1-2
cdr3_aa: CASSEAAGYTF

cdr3_length: 14
v_call: TRBV7-2
j_call: TRBJ2-7
cdr3_aa: CASSQDPAAYEQYF

cdr3_length: 11
v_call: TRBV7-2
j_call: TRBJ2-5
cdr3_aa: CASSLWETQYF